The 10 T cell receptor beta chains presented below share a single source sample, sequenced in a study of patients and donors after allogeneic stem cell transplantation. TCRdb called the RT-PCR reads again in MiXCR, with one record for every CDR3 protein. The repertoire holds roughly 250,000 distinct CDR3 sequences, with roughly 13% as singletons. The sample comprised blood, either unsorted or a sorted T cell fraction (not recorded which). The source of these receptors is a human donor who was either an allogeneic HSCT recipient or a stem cell or donor lymphocyte infusion donor (not recorded which). It is not recorded whose cells these are; they may come from a transplant donor.

This clonotype has a count of ten or more. The CDR3 protein is CASSLEHEQYF. The CDR3 coding sequence is TGTGCCAGCAGCTTAGAGCACGAGCAGTACTTC. This sequence joins TRBV7-9 and TRBJ2-7, with D hard to call. The germline V gene encodes CDR1 SEHNR and CDR2 FQNEAQ (reference sequence). The CDR3 is made up of 11 amino acids. V dropped 1 base and J dropped 5 bases, with 3 bases sitting between them. The full variable domain, rest sourced from reference TRBV7-9 and TRBJ2-7, is DTGVSQNPRHKITKRGQNVTFRCDPISEHNRLYWYRQTLGQGPEFLTYFQNEAQLEKSRLLSDRFSAERPKGSFSTLEIQRTEQGDSAMYLCASSLEHEQYFGPGTRLTVT.

This clonotype was seen ten or more times. The chain recombines TRBV10-3 with TRBJ2-1; TRBD1 matches at 9 bases. V lost 6 bases to trimming and J lost 6 bases; unmatched junction nucleotides: 12. Germline V CDR1 and CDR2: ENHRY, SYGVKD. The CDR3 is made up of 16 amino acids. For the CDR3, the DNA is TGTGCCATCAGGGGGGACAGAGGGACAGGGAGCAATGAGCAGTTCTTC. Its protein is CAIRGDRGTGSNEQFF.

This clonotype turned up a few times. The chain carries TRBV20-1 and TRBJ2-1; TRBD2 is a possible D gene (6 bases). V was pared by 5 bases and J by 0 bases, with 11 bases between. This CDR3 contains 14 residues. Germline lookup yields CDR1 DFQATT and CDR2 SNEGSKA (reference sequence). CDR3 nucleotides: TGCAGTGCTCCCGACGGGAGCTCCTACAATGAGCAGTTCTTC. It encodes CSAPDGSSYNEQFF.

In its sample, this clonotype ranks as medium-sized. The chain carries TRBV5-1 and TRBJ2-2; D gene ambiguous. The CDR3 consists of 14 residues. The V and J ends lost 0 bases and 4 bases respectively, with 7 bases between them. Germline CDR1 reads SGHRS; CDR2 reads YFSETQ. The CDR3 region is CASSLEVATGELFF. Here the CDR3 DNA reads TGCGCCAGCAGCTTGGAGGTCGCCACCGGGGAGCTGTTTTTT.

This clonotype was observed a handful of times. The V and J genes are TRBV7-6 and TRBJ1-5; D uncertain. The V end lost 1 base, the J end lost 0 bases, and 7 bases lay between the germline ends. The CDR3 totals 15 residues. CDR1 SGHVS and CDR2 FNYEAQ come from the germline V gene. CDR3 in DNA: TGTGCCAGCAGCTTAGGGGAGGGTAGCAATCAGCCCCAGCATTTT. The encoded protein is CASSLGEGSNQPQHF.

This clonotype appeared many times. The J gene is TRBJ1-6, the V gene TRBV2, with TRBD1 matching 8 bases. The CDR3 is 15 residues long. CDR1 and CDR2 (germline): SNHLY, FYNNEI. With 7 bases clipped from V and 4 bases from J, the junction kept 6 bases outside the gene matches. The CDR3 DNA reads as TGTGCCAGCAAGGAACAGGGGGTTTATAATTCACCCCTCCACTTT. Translated, it gives CASKEQGVYNSPLHF.

This clonotype was seen only once. This chain uses TRBV20-1 with TRBJ2-7; 11 bases agree with TRBD1. The germline CDR1 and CDR2 sequences are DFQATT and SNEGSKA (reference sequence). V shed 6 bases and J 2 bases; nucleotides not matched to a gene: 9. The CDR3 loop spans 15 amino acids. CDR3 protein: CSASRPGQGAYEQYF. CDR3 DNA: TGCAGTGCCTCCCGCCCGGGACAGGGGGCCTACGAGCAGTACTTC.

This clonotype has more than one count but fewer than ten. The chain employs TRBV6-1 and TRBJ1-1, with 8 bases aligning to TRBD1. Germline-derived CDR1 and CDR2 are MNHNS and SASEGT. CDR3 size: 15 residues. Trimming cost V 4 bases and J 2 bases; bases outside gene matches: 6. The CDR3 sequence: CASSVTGQGNTEAFF. The CDR3 bases are TGTGCCAGCAGTGTGACCGGACAGGGTAACACTGAAGCTTTCTTT.

The CDR3 sequence: CASSVGGFNEQFF. The CDR3, as DNA: TGTGCCAGCAGCGTAGGGGGGTTCAATGAGCAGTTCTTC. The chain combines TRBV9 with TRBJ2-1; D might be TRBD1 or TRBD2, each matching 5 bases. CDR1 SGDLS and CDR2 YYNGEE come from the germline V gene. The V end lost 0 bases, the J end lost 6 bases, and 7 bases lay between the germline ends. The CDR3 sequence is 13 residues long.

There are a few counts of this clonotype. The gene calls are TRBV2 and TRBJ2-7; D possibly uses TRBD1 or TRBD2 (5 bases each). Germline V gene data show CDR1 as SNHLY and CDR2 as FYNNEI. This CDR3 is built from 15 residues. V was clipped by 5 bases and J by 4 bases, with 18 bases between them. This CDR3 is CASSPWGRGPYEQYF. CDR3 nucleotide sequence: TGTGCCAGCAGTCCATGGGGGAGAGGGCCTTACGAGCAGTACTTC. The full variable domain, with the rest looked up from reference TRBV2 and TRBJ2-7, is EPEVTQTPSHQVTQMGQEVILRCVPISNHLYFYWYRQILGQKVEFLVSFYNNEISEKSEIFDDQFSVERPDGSNFTLKIRSTKLEDSAMYFCASSPWGRGPYEQYFGPGTRLTVT.